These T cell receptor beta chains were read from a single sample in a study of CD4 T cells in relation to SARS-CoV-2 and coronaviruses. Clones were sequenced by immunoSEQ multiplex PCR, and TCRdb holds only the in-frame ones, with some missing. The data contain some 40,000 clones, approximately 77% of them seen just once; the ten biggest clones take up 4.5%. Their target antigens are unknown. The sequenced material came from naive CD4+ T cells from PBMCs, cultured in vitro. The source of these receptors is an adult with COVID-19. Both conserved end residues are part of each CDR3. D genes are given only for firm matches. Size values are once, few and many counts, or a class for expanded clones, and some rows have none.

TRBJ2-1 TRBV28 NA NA CASSKDYPYNEQFF TGTGCCAGCAGCAAGGACTACCCGTACAATGAGCAGTTCTTC
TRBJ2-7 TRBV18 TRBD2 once CASSPGTSGIEQYF TGTGCCAGCTCACCCGGGACTAGCGGGATCGAGCAGTACTTC
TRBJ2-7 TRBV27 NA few CASSARGNEQYF TGTGCCAGCTCTGCAAGAGGGAACGAGCAGTACTTC
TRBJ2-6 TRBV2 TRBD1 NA CASGRQGASGANVLTF TGTGCCAGCGGACGACAGGGGGCCTCTGGGGCCAACGTCCTGACTTTC
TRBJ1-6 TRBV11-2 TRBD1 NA CASSSGTGFYNSPLHF TGTGCCAGCAGCTCCGGGACAGGGTTCTATAATTCACCCCTCCACTTT
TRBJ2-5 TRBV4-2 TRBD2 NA CASSPRGSGKETQYF TGTGCCAGCAGCCCCCGGGGTAGCGGGAAAGAGACCCAGTACTTC
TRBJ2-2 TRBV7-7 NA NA CASSLGARGAGELFF TGTGCCAGCAGCTTAGGAGCAAGAGGGGCCGGGGAGCTGTTTTTT
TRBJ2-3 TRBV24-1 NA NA CATSDRGPYTDTQYF TGTGCCACCAGTGACCGGGGGCCTTACACAGATACGCAGTATTTT
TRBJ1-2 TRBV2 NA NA CASTYSGTRMRGYTF TGTGCCAGCACTTATTCCGGGACACGGATGAGGGGCTACACCTTC
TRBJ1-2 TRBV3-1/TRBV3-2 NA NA CASSQDTGDGYTF TGTGCCAGCAGCCAAGACACAGGAGATGGCTACACCTTC
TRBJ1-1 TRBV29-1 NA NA CSVEEGKNTEAFF TGCAGCGTTGAAGAGGGGAAGAACACTGAAGCTTTCTTT
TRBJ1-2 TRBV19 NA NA CASSRRDGQFERSSGYTF TGTGCCAGTAGTAGGCGTGACGGGCAATTCGAAAGGAGTTCTGGCTACACCTTC
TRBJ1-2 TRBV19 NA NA CASGDRTYYGYTF TGTGCCAGCGGAGACAGGACGTATTATGGCTACACCTTC
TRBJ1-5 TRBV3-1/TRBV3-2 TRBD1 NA CASSQGDRGQPQHF TGTGCCAGCAGCCAAGGGGACAGGGGGCAGCCCCAGCATTTT
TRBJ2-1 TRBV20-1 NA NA CSASIRDAQQFF TGCAGTGCCAGTATTCGGGACGCCCAACAGTTCTTC
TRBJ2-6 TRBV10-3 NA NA CAISGSGHRISGANVLTF TGTGCCATCAGTGGCTCGGGACACCGTATCTCTGGGGCCAACGTCCTGACTTTC
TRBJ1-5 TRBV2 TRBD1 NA CASGGTGGQQPQHF TGTGCCAGCGGCGGGACAGGGGGCCAGCAGCCCCAGCATTTT
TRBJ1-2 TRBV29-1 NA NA CSVERGATNYGYTF TGCAGCGTTGAGAGAGGAGCTACTAACTATGGCTACACCTTC
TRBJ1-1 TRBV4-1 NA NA CASSQDFRVGVPTHNTEAFF TGCGCCAGCAGCCAAGATTTTAGAGTGGGGGTACCGACGCATAACACTGAAGCTTTCTTT
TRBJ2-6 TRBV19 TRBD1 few CASSKKGQFSGANVLTF TGTGCCAGTAGTAAAAAGGGACAGTTCTCTGGGGCCAACGTCCTGACTTTC
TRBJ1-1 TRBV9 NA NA CASSTRGDITEAFF TGTGCCAGCAGCACCAGAGGAGATATCACTGAAGCTTTCTTT
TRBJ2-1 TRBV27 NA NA CASSRQQGGSRNEQFF TGTGCCAGCAGTCGTCAACAGGGCGGAAGTAGGAATGAGCAGTTCTTC
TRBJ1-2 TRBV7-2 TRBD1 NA CASSLPKYGGDRSNYGYTF TGTGCCAGCAGCCTTCCCAAGTATGGAGGGGACAGATCTAACTATGGCTACACCTTC
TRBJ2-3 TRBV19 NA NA CASSIQGGEDTQYF TGTGCCAGTAGTATTCAGGGAGGTGAAGATACGCAGTATTTT
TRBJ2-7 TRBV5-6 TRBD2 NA CASSSPGGYEQYF TGTGCCAGCAGCTCCCCGGGAGGCTACGAGCAGTACTTC
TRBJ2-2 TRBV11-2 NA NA CASSAGGSTGELFF TGTGCCAGCAGCGCAGGGGGGTCCACCGGGGAGCTGTTTTTT
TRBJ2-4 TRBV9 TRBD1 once CASSPHFGQGINIQYF TGTGCCAGCAGCCCCCACTTTGGACAGGGAATAAACATTCAGTACTTC
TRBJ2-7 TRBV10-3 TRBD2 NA CAISSGGTSGTYEQYF TGTGCCATCAGTTCCGGAGGGACTAGCGGTACCTACGAGCAGTACTTC
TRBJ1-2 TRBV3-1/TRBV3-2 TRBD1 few CASSPGQGIGGYTF TGTGCCAGCAGCCCGGGACAGGGGATTGGCGGCTACACCTTC
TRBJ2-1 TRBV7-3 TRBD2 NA CASSNSGGGYYNEQFF TGTGCCAGCAGCAATAGCGGCGGGGGGTACTACAATGAGCAGTTCTTC
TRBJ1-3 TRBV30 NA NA CAWEFGNTIYF TGTGCCTGGGAATTTGGAAACACCATATATTTT
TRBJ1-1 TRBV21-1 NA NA CASSRERRTHLRSFF TGTGCCAGCAGCAGGGAAAGGCGCACCCACTTGCGATCTTTCTTT
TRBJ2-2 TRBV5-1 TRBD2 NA CASSSKAGNTGELFF TGCGCCAGCAGCTCGAAAGCGGGAAACACCGGGGAGCTGTTTTTT
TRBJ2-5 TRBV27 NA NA CASSLSQWEETQYF TGTGCCAGCAGTTTAAGTCAGTGGGAGGAGACCCAGTACTTC
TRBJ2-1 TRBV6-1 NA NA CASSDGGKVLNEQFF TGTGCCAGCAGTGACGGGGGCAAAGTCCTCAATGAGCAGTTCTTC
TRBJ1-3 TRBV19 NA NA CASYRGNTIYF TGTGCCAGTTACCGAGGAAACACCATATATTTT
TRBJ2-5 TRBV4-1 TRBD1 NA CASSPRQGLETQYF TGCGCCAGCAGCCCGAGACAGGGGTTAGAGACCCAGTACTTC
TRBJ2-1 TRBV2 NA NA CASLAEIYYNEQFF TGTGCCAGCCTAGCCGAGATATACTACAATGAGCAGTTCTTC
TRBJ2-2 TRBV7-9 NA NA CASSSIATGELFF TGTGCCAGCAGCTCTATAGCCACCGGGGAGCTGTTTTTT
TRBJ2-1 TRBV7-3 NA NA CASSLTWGNEQFF TGTGCCAGCAGCTTAACTTGGGGCAATGAGCAGTTCTTC
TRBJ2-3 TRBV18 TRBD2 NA CASSYSLPSGIVRDTQYF TGTGCCAGCTCATACAGTTTGCCTAGCGGGATTGTAAGAGATACGCAGTATTTT
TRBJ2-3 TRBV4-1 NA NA CASSRLRDFDTQYF TGCGCCAGCAGCCGCCTACGGGACTTCGATACGCAGTATTTT
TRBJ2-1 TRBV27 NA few CASSLDGYNEQFF TGTGCCAGCAGTCTCGACGGTTACAATGAGCAGTTCTTC
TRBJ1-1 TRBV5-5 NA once CASSLWRRGTEAFF TGTGCCAGCAGCTTGTGGAGGCGGGGTACGGAAGCTTTCTTT
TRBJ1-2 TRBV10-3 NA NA CAISDPSTSPGSYGYTF TGTGCCATCAGCGACCCTTCTACATCGCCAGGGTCTTATGGCTACACCTTC
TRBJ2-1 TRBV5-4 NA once CASSLLRNPNEQFF TGTGCCAGCAGCTTGTTAAGGAATCCGAATGAGCAGTTCTTC
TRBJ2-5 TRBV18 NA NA CASSHGREETQYF TGTGCCAGCTCACACGGCAGGGAGGAGACCCAGTACTTC
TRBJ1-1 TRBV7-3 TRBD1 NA CASSPTGANTEAFF TGTGCCAGCAGCCCCACAGGGGCGAACACTGAAGCTTTCTTT
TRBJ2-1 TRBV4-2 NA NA CASSQERDSTLYNEQFF TGTGCCAGCAGCCAAGAAAGGGACTCGACATTATACAATGAGCAGTTCTTC
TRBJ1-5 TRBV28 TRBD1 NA CAVITKGARSNQPQHF TGTGCCGTAATAACGAAGGGGGCCCGGAGCAATCAGCCCCAGCATTTT
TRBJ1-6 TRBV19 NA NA CASSLVGKPYSPLHF TGTGCCAGTAGTCTGGTCGGGAAGCCTTATTCACCCCTCCACTTT
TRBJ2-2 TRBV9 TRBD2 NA CASSVLAGTNTGELFF TGTGCCAGCAGCGTACTAGCGGGGACAAACACCGGGGAGCTGTTTTTT
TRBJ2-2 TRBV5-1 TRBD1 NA CASSLEGQVPEPGELFF TGCGCCAGCAGCTTGGAGGGACAGGTGCCTGAACCCGGGGAGCTGTTTTTT
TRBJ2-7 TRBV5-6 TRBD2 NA CASSPEGSGNTYEQYF TGTGCCAGCAGCCCGGAAGGTAGCGGGAATACCTACGAGCAGTACTTC
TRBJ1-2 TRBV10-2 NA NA CASSDTGNYGYTF TGCGCCAGCAGTGATACAGGGAACTATGGCTACACCTTC
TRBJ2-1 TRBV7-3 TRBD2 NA CASSPPGLAGSEQFF TGTGCCAGCAGCCCCCCCGGACTAGCGGGATCTGAGCAGTTCTTC
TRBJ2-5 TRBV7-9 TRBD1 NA CASSFVQGAQETQYF TGTGCCAGCAGCTTCGTTCAGGGGGCCCAAGAGACCCAGTACTTC
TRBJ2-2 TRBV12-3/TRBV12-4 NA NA CASSLTGYGELFF TGTGCCAGCAGTTTAACAGGGTACGGGGAGCTGTTTTTT